This TCR beta chain was profiled in a study of cytomegalovirus exposure and HLA in healthy donors. Study-wide results and limits: TCR beta sequences numbering 15,000 to 20,000 were associated with HLA alleles at 0.05 false discovery rate in a later analysis. In an earlier analysis, in some 600 donors, most V segments appeared productive either ~87% or ~30% of the time. Within the data, a cluster of highly shared sequence variants was likely a sequencing artifact. The study recorded around 160 TCR beta chains that were cytomegalovirus-associated.

About this clone itself: No antigen is known for it.

The PCR was carried out with 60 Vbeta primers and 13 Jbeta primers. TCRdb's table, derived via immunoSEQ multiplex PCR, lists solely in-frame clones and lacks some. The sample contains approximately 120,000 clones, around 68% of which appear only once. The TCR sequence derives from a man aged 35 to 55 in good health and CMV-seropositive. Sequenced sample: PBMCs.

CDR3 sequence reads: CASSDQGASGSPSYEQYF. The CDR3 DNA is TGTGCCAGCAGCGACCAGGGGGCTAGCGGGAGTCCCTCCTACGAGCAGTACTTC. The chain joins TRBV7-3 to TRBJ2-7; 10 nucleotides line up with TRBD2. The CDR3 runs to 18 residues. In germline, CDR1 is SGHTA, CDR2 FQGTGA. The ends lost 5 bases at V and 0 bases at J; junction bases unmatched: 13.